A single sample gave rise to the 13 T cell receptor beta chains below, sequenced in a study of blood T cell repertoires in COVID-19. Sequencing was performed with immunoSEQ multiplex PCR; in TCRdb, only in-frame clones are kept and a portion is missing. Here the sample spans about 190,000 clones, over 80% being singletons. The source material was peripheral blood. The origin of the receptors is a woman younger than 45 with acute or convalescent COVID-19.

There are a few counts of this clone. In DNA, the CDR3 is TGCGCCAGCAGTGAGTCGTTCGGGGAAGAGACCCAGTACTTC. This codes for CASSESFGEETQYF. The chain links TRBV10-1 to TRBJ2-5, with a tentative D call TRBD2 (5 bases). CDR1 is WNHNN and CDR2 is SYGVQD in the germline V gene (reference sequence). The CDR3 runs 14 residues. V was trimmed by 0 bases and J by 3 bases, leaving 8 bases between them.

This clone appeared many times. This rearrangement joins TRBV7-9 to TRBJ2-7; the match to TRBD2 covers 10 bases. This CDR3 spans 14 amino acids. Germline V CDR1 and CDR2: SEHNR, FQNEAQ (reference sequence). V lost 5 bases to trimming and J lost 5 bases; unmatched junction nucleotides: 6. CDR3 in amino acids: CASSAPGLANEQYF. The CDR3 DNA reads TGTGCCAGCAGCGCACCGGGACTAGCGAACGAGCAGTACTTC.

The chain carries TRBV19 and TRBJ2-7, with 9 bases matching TRBD1. V shed 5 bases and J 6 bases; nucleotides not matched to a gene: 14. CDR3 length: 16 amino acids. In germline, CDR1 is LNHDA, CDR2 SQIVND (reference sequence). The DNA for the CDR3 is TGTGCCAGTAGTTTCGACCCCGGGACAGGGTTGGGCGAGCAGTACTTC. It specifies CASSFDPGTGLGEQYF.

Only one count was recorded for this clone. J is TRBJ2-1 and V is TRBV7-2; 12 bases are shared with TRBD2. Germline CDR1 and CDR2: SGHTA and FQGNSA. The CDR3 contains 17 residues. J was trimmed by 5 bases and V by 5 bases; bases with no gene match: 10. The CDR3 DNA is TGTGCCAGCAGCCTCTTTACTAGCGGGGGGTTTAACAATGAGCAGTTCTTC. This codes for CASSLFTSGGFNNEQFF.

The chain employs TRBV12-3 or TRBV12-4 and TRBJ1-5; D is uncertain. The CDR3 extends over 13 amino acids. V gave up 7 bases and J gave up 5 bases, with 12 bases separating them. The chain's CDR3 is CASIEGADQPQHF. CDR3 DNA: TGTGCCAGCATCGAGGGAGCCGATCAGCCCCAGCATTTT.

The rearrangement uses TRBV11-2 and TRBJ2-7; possible D gene TRBD2, 5 bases. V lost 2 bases, J lost 3 bases, and 11 bases lay in between. Germline V CDR1 and CDR2: SGHAT, FQNNGV. The CDR3 consists of 14 residues. This CDR3 reads CASSLSDGNYEQYF. CDR3 DNA: TGTGCCAGCAGCTTATCGGACGGGAACTACGAGCAGTACTTC. Complete variable domain (other parts from reference TRBV11-2 and TRBJ2-7): EAGVAQSPRYKIIEKRQSVAFWCNPISGHATLYWYQQILGQGPKLLIQFQNNGVVDDSQLPKDRFSAERLKGVDSTLKIQPAKLEDSAVYLCASSLSDGNYEQYFGPGTRLTVT.

The J gene is TRBJ1-5, the V gene TRBV5-1, with D perhaps matching TRBD1 (5 bases). Germline V lookup: CDR1 SGHRS, CDR2 YFSETQ. This CDR3 is built from 15 residues. The V end lost 0 bases, the J end lost 6 bases, and 13 bases lay between the germline ends. The CDR3: CASSLDGGGVQPQHF. The CDR3 nucleotides are TGCGCCAGCAGCTTGGACGGTGGGGGGGTTCAGCCCCAGCATTTT. The whole variable domain, remainder taken from reference TRBV5-1 and TRBJ1-5, is KAGVTQTPRYLIKTRGQQVTLSCSPISGHRSVSWYQQTPGQGLQFLFEYFSETQRNKGNFPGRFSGRQFSNSRSEMNVSTLELGDSALYLCASSLDGGGVQPQHFGDGTRLSIL.

The chain employs TRBV30 and TRBJ1-2; D may be TRBD1 (5 bases). The germline gives CDR1 GTSNPN, CDR2 SVGIG (reference sequence). The CDR3 loop spans 13 amino acids. The CDR3 region is CAMGPGEPAGYTF. CDR3 DNA sequence: TGTGCGATGGGGCCGGGCGAACCTGCTGGCTACACCTTC.

This clone is a singleton in its sample. This chain uses TRBV4-3 with TRBJ1-2; D is possibly TRBD1 (6 bases). The CDR3 totals 13 residues. V was pared by 1 base and J by 4 bases, with 7 bases between. The germline V gene has CDR1 LGHNA and CDR2 YSLEER. This CDR3 reads CASSQADSYGYTF. The CDR3 region has the DNA TGCGCCAGCAGCCAAGCGGACAGCTATGGCTACACCTTC.

The rearrangement links TRBV13 to TRBJ1-2; D gene ambiguous. V was cut by 1 base and J by 5 bases, with 5 bases left in between. The CDR3 totals 12 residues. Germline V gene lookup returns CDR1 PRHDT and CDR2 FYEKMQ (reference sequence). DNA of the CDR3: TGTGCCAGCAGCTTAGATATGTATGGCTACACCTTC. It yields the protein CASSLDMYGYTF.

For the CDR3, the DNA is TGTGCCAGCAGCTTGCCAGGGGGGAATTCACCCCTCCACTTT. This gives the protein CASSLPGGNSPLHF. The chain carries TRBV5-4 and TRBJ1-6, with 7 nucleotides matching TRBD1. The CDR3 is 14 residues long. Germline CDR1 and CDR2: SGHNT and YYREEE (reference sequence). With 1 base clipped from V and 7 bases from J, the junction kept 2 bases outside the gene matches.

V is TRBV29-1 and J is TRBJ2-3, with 8 bases identical to TRBD2. CDR1 and CDR2 (germline): SQVTM, ANQGSEA. The CDR3 runs to 15 residues. V lost 6 bases to trimming and J lost 2 bases; unmatched junction nucleotides: 10. The DNA of the CDR3 is TGCAGCGTCACTAGCGGAACCTCGTTCACAGATACGCAGTATTTT. This sequence encodes CSVTSGTSFTDTQYF.

The rearrangement joins TRBV6-5 to TRBJ2-3, with 11 bases lining up with TRBD1. The CDR3 runs to 15 residues. Germline values: CDR1 MNHEY, CDR2 SVGAGI. Trimming cost V 5 bases and J 4 bases; bases outside gene matches: 5. The CDR3 bases are TGTGCCAGCAGTCGGGACAGGGGGGAGGCAGATACGCAGTATTTT. It is translated as CASSRDRGEADTQYF.